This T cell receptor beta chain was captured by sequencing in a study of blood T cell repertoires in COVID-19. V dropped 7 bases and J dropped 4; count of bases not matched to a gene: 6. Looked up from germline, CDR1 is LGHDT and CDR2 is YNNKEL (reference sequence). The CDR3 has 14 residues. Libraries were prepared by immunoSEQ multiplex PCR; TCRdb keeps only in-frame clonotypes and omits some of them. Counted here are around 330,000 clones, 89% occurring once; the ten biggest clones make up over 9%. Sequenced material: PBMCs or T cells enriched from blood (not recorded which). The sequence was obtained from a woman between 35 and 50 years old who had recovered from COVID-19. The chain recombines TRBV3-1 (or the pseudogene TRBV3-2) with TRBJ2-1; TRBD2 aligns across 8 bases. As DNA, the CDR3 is TGTGCCAGCACCGGGGGGGTCGGGTACAATGAGCAGTTCTTC. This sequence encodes CASTGGVGYNEQFF.